This T cell receptor beta chain was found in a study of blood T cell repertoires in COVID-19 (dated by TCRdb to the early 2020s). Background for the entire study: The collaborator samples originated in the United States, Italy and Spain and spanned the acute and convalescent phases of COVID-19. The samples were drawn from two sources: the first 160 participants of the ongoing ImmuneRACE study, and 1,200 or so subjects contributed by 6 global collaborators. The repertoires were released in a freely available public database intended as a resource for research on the immune response to SARS-CoV-2. Subjects who had been exposed to COVID-19, were actively infected with it, or had recovered from it provided the deeply sampled blood TCRbeta repertoires that made up the dataset. Where available, HLA class I and class II types were obtained from metadata supplied by the sample provider rather than from assay-based typing. A de-identified subject ID, COVID-19 status, age in years and sex were almost always included in the sample metadata. The material from the prospective study consisted of cDNA or gDNA derived from T cells, B-cell-depleted T cells, or PBMCs. What the study reported, not specific to this receptor: Clinical and demographic metadata were provided uncurated, with the amount varying by source and participant.

From the cysteine through the phenylalanine, the CDR3 covers 13 amino acids. The CDR3 DNA has 39 bases and is translated from base 1. Deletion took 1 base off V and 5 bases off J, with a span of 8 bases between the germline ends. The germline V gene gives CDR1 as SNHLY and CDR2 as FYNNEI. As regards this clone: What antigen it recognizes has not been identified. No clone much larger than this one lies a single base away; base qualities are absent.

Enrolling through a virtual design, the prospective study's participants ranged in age from roughly 18 to 89 years and lived across roughly 23 United States geographic areas. Cohort assignment in the prospective study relied on participant-reported clinical history from a screening survey and a study questionnaire. Mobile phlebotomists in the prospective study collected whole blood, serum and a nasopharyngeal or oropharyngeal swab from every participant. Prospective study participants could optionally give additional blood draws and questionnaires over an approximately two-month period. Blood samples from the prospective study were shipped frozen or at room temperature prior to DNA extraction. TCRbeta CDR3 regions were amplified from genomic DNA using the immunoSEQ Assay, a bias-controlled multiplex PCR. The authors' analysis ran thus. Within the assay, amplification of reference gene primers was used to estimate how many nucleated cells each sample contained. To quantify the absolute abundance of each unique TCRbeta CDR3 rearrangement, sequence reads were collapsed and filtered. For each sample, productive Simpson clonality was calculated as the square root of Simpson's diversity index across productive rearrangements. TCRdb re-hosts the immuneACCESS table, in-frame sequences only. Its copies lack some clones; in the studies checked, an unresolved V gene accounts for under half of them, and the cause for the rest is not known. Clone size and V and J calls were adopted from that table, with D and trimming inferred from the DNA. The sample contains roughly 250,000 clones, around 87% of them found a single time. Nearly 6.5% of the sample is taken by the ten largest.

The sequenced sample consisted of PBMCs or T cells enriched from blood (not recorded which). The receptor was derived from a young woman with acute COVID-19. Rearrangement joined TRBV2 to TRBJ1-2; the D gene lacks a confident call. The CDR3 reads as follows: CASSEGGSYGYTF. The nucleotides read TGTGCCAGCAGTGAAGGAGGGTCGTATGGCTACACCTTC. The entire variable domain, with the stretches around the CDR3 drawn from the reference TRBV2 and TRBJ1-2 proteins, is EPEVTQTPSHQVTQMGQEVILRCVPISNHLYFYWYRQILGQKVEFLVSFYNNEISEKSEIFDDQFSVERPDGSNFTLKIRSTKLEDSAMYFCASSEGGSYGYTFGSGTRLTVV.